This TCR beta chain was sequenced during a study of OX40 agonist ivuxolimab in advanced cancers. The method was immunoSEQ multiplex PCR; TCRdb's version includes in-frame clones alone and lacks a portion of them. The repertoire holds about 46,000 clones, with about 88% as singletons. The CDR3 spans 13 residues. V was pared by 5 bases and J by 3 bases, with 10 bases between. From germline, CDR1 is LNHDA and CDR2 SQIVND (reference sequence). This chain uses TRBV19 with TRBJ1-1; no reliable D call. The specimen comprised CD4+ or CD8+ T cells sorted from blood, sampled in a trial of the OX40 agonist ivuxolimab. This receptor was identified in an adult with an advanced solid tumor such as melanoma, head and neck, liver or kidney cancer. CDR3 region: CASSATLDTEAFF. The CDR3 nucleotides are TGTGCCAGTAGTGCGACCTTGGACACTGAAGCTTTCTTT.